The clone carrying this TCR beta chain was observed at least ten times. This sample is part of a study of T cells in Graves' hyperthyroidism and ophthalmopathy. Diagnoses rested on clinical symptoms, serum thyroxine and TRAb, thyroid ultrasound and orbital computed tomography. Germline V gene data show CDR1 as MGHRA and CDR2 as YSYEKL. Trimming pared 2 bases from V and 0 bases from J, leaving 19 bases between. The CDR3 sequence is 18 residues long. Template material for amplifying TCR beta CDR3 regions consisted of RNA transcripts. HTBI primers were the set used in a first-round RT-PCR of the TCR CDR3. Each CDR3 protein gets one entry after TCRdb re-called the multiplex PCR reads with MiXCR. There are about 560,000 distinct CDR3 sequences in the sample; approximately 14% occur only once, and about 7% lies in the top ten.

Source material: blood. This TCR derives from a woman aged 25 to 39 with Graves' hyperthyroidism. The chain uses TRBV4-1 and TRBJ1-2; possible D gene TRBD1, 6 bases. CDR3 sequence: CASSQYPRGEGSNYGYTF. The CDR3 DNA is TGCGCCAGCAGCCAATACCCCAGGGGAGAGGGGTCTAACTATGGCTACACCTTC.